Listed below are T cell receptor beta chains from one sample, sequenced in a study of STAT5B mutations in CD4+ large granular lymphocyte leukemia. Using immunoSEQ multiplex PCR, the repertoire was profiled, and TCRdb retains in-frame clones only, with some absent. The table has approximately 32,000 clones, roughly 72% seen once. Sequenced material: CD4+ T cells from blood buffy coats. These receptors were collected from a human donor in good health. The CDR3 runs from the conserved cysteine through the conserved F or W. A D gene is named only where the DNA matches it firmly. Rows may omit the clone size; those that give it use once, few, many or a size class.

TRBD1	.	TRBV4-1	TRBJ1-2	CASSQVSRDRNYGYTF	TGCGCCAGCAGCCAAGTTTCCCGGGACAGAAACTATGGCTACACCTTC
TRBD1	.	TRBV15	TRBJ2-1	CATSSRQQGDEQFF	TGTGCCACCAGCAGTCGACAGCAGGGGGATGAGCAGTTCTTC
.	.	TRBV28	TRBJ1-2	CASLHPRGVNGYTF	TGTGCCAGCCTCCACCCCAGGGGTGTTAATGGCTACACCTTC
.	.	TRBV7-9	TRBJ2-7	CASSLARNNKYF	TGTGCCAGCAGCTTAGCGAGGAATAATAAGTACTTC
.	.	TRBV5-1	TRBJ2-7	CASTMIPGRFSYEQYF	TGCGCCAGCACTATGATCCCGGGTCGATTTTCCTACGAGCAGTACTTC
.	few	TRBV7-3	TRBJ2-1	CASSLTGPSSYNEQFF	TGTGCCAGCAGCTTAACGGGCCCGAGCTCCTACAATGAGCAGTTCTTC
TRBD1	.	TRBV11-2	TRBJ1-2	CASSLAGGYGYTF	TGTGCCAGCAGCTTAGCAGGGGGCTATGGCTACACCTTC
TRBD2	once	TRBV5-1	TRBJ2-5	CASSLGVLAGTQETQYF	TGCGCCAGCAGCTTGGGGGTCCTAGCGGGGACGCAAGAGACCCAGTACTTC
.	.	TRBV19	TRBJ1-5	CASSSQVNQPQHF	TGTGCCAGTAGTTCGCAAGTCAATCAGCCCCAGCATTTT
.	.	TRBV5-1	TRBJ2-7	CASSLGRDEQYF	TGCGCCAGCAGCTTAGGAAGGGACGAGCAGTACTTC
.	.	TRBV6-1	TRBJ1-5	CASSTIGGSDQPQHF	TGTGCCAGCAGTACGATTGGCGGGTCGGATCAGCCCCAGCATTTT
TRBD1	few	TRBV7-2	TRBJ1-4	CASSSSGTGEEKLFF	TGTGCCAGCAGCTCTTCCGGGACAGGAGAAGAAAAACTGTTTTTT
.	.	TRBV29-1	TRBJ1-4	CSVSQEGEKLFF	TGCAGCGTTAGCCAGGAGGGTGAAAAACTGTTTTTT
.	.	TRBV7-2	TRBJ1-2	CASSSNLGGYTF	TGTGCCAGCAGCTCCAACTTGGGCGGCTACACCTTC
TRBD1	.	TRBV6-5	TRBJ1-2	CASSYQPGQGYGYTF	TGTGCCAGCAGTTACCAACCGGGACAGGGGTATGGCTACACCTTC
TRBD1	few	TRBV2	TRBJ1-2	CASSEGTGEPYGYTF	TGTGCCAGCAGTGAAGGGACAGGGGAACCCTATGGCTACACCTTC
TRBD1	.	TRBV19	TRBJ1-2	CASSLPTGTGNGYTF	TGTGCCAGTAGTTTACCAACCGGGACAGGGAATGGCTACACCTTC
TRBD1	.	TRBV27	TRBJ1-1	CASSQPNRGRGANTEAFF	TGTGCCAGCAGCCAGCCGAACAGGGGACGGGGGGCGAACACTGAAGCTTTCTTT
.	few	TRBV7-9	TRBJ1-1	CASSKGDKVTEAFF	TGTGCCAGCAGCAAGGGGGACAAAGTGACTGAAGCTTTCTTT
.	.	TRBV5-1	TRBJ2-7	CASSFEDEQYF	TGCGCCAGCAGCTTTGAGGACGAGCAGTACTTC
.	.	TRBV9	TRBJ2-7	CASSGDGEDEQYF	TGTGCCAGCAGCGGGGACGGTGAGGACGAGCAGTACTTC
.	.	TRBV5-6	TRBJ2-7	CASSLGGHSYEQYF	TGTGCCAGCAGCTTGGGAGGGCACTCCTACGAGCAGTACTTC
TRBD1	.	TRBV4-1	TRBJ2-7	CASSQEVSLRTGGSYEQYF	TGCGCCAGCAGCCAAGAGGTAAGCCTGAGGACAGGGGGCTCCTACGAGCAGTACTTC
TRBD2	.	TRBV4-3	TRBJ2-1	CASSPALAGEYNEQFF	TGCGCCAGCAGCCCGGCCCTAGCGGGCGAATACAATGAGCAGTTCTTC
TRBD1	.	TRBV2	TRBJ2-5	CASSNRGNKETQYF	TGTGCCAGCAGTAACAGGGGCAATAAGGAGACCCAGTACTTC
.	.	TRBV10-3	TRBJ2-7	CAISEISVRVSYEQYF	TGTGCCATCAGTGAGATTTCGGTTCGAGTTTCCTACGAGCAGTACTTC
TRBD1	.	TRBV6-4	TRBJ1-2	CASSPGTGGVYTF	TGTGCCAGCAGTCCCGGGACAGGGGGCGTCTACACCTTC
.	.	TRBV10-3	TRBJ2-5	CAIRSSQNQETQYF	TGTGCCATCAGAAGCAGTCAGAACCAAGAGACCCAGTACTTC
TRBD1	.	TRBV5-4	TRBJ2-7	CASSLAGQGGYEQYF	TGTGCCAGCAGCTTGGCGGGACAGGGTGGATACGAGCAGTACTTC
.	.	TRBV5-1	TRBJ2-3	CASSLAGPEEGTQYF	TGCGCCAGCAGCTTGGCGGGGCCGGAGGAGGGTACGCAGTATTTT
.	.	TRBV5-1	TRBJ2-2	CASSLGQGPTGELFF	TGCGCCAGCAGCTTGGGGCAGGGACCCACCGGGGAGCTGTTTTTT
.	.	TRBV29-1	TRBJ2-3	CSVVKGPDTQYF	TGCAGCGTTGTTAAGGGGCCAGATACGCAGTATTTT
.	once	TRBV9	TRBJ1-1	CASSQRHTNTEAFF	TGTGCCAGCAGCCAACGACACACCAACACTGAAGCTTTCTTT
.	.	TRBV11-2	TRBJ2-7	CASSIGQTGLYEQYF	TGTGCCAGCAGCATTGGACAGACCGGGCTATACGAGCAGTACTTC
TRBD1	.	TRBV9	TRBJ2-2	CASSSRPPGGSNTGELFF	TGTGCCAGCAGCTCACGTCCCCCAGGGGGCTCGAACACCGGGGAGCTGTTTTTT
.	once	TRBV5-4	TRBJ1-2	CASSPSRPANYGYTF	TGTGCCAGCAGCCCGAGTAGGCCAGCCAACTATGGCTACACCTTC
.	few	TRBV5-1	TRBJ1-2	CASSYDTNYGYTF	TGCGCCAGCAGCTATGACACTAACTATGGCTACACCTTC